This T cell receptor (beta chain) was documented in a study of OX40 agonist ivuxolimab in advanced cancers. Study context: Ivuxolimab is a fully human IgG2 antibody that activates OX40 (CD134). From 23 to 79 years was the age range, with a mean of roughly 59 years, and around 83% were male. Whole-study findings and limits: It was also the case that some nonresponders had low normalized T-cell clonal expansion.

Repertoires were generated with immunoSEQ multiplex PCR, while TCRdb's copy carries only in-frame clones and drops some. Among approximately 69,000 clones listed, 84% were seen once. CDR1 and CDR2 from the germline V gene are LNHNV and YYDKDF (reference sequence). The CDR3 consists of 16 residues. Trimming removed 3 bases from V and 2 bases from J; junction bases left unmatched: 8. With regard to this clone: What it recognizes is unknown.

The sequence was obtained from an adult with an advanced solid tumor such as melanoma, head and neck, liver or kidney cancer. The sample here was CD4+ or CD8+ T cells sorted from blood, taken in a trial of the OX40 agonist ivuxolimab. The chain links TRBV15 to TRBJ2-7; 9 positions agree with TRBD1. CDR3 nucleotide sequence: TGTGCCACCAGCAGCGGATACAGGGGGCTAACCTACGAGCAGTACTTC. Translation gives CATSSGYRGLTYEQYF.